Sequencing of this T cell receptor beta chain was carried out in a study of low-dose radiotherapy and immunotherapy resistance in tumors. Study-level information: Cohort 2 was treated with 1 Gy per fraction every two weeks, amounting to 13 Gy across 26 weeks. Ipilimumab 1 mg/kg every six weeks, together with nivolumab 240 mg every two weeks, was given intravenously to patients.

Trimming removed 2 bases from V and 0 bases from J, with 11 bases in between. CDR1 is SGHRS, CDR2 YFSETQ, per germline. The CDR3 totals 16 residues. Time point denoted: before trial treatment. Donors were administered nivolumab, ipilimumab, aspirin and low-dose cyclophosphamide, together with low-dose radiotherapy. Patients qualified if they had advanced solid tumors that lacked tumor-infiltrating lymphocytes. This clonotype has a handful of counts. TRAV- and TRBV-specific primers were used for first-strand cDNA, which covered alpha and beta chains. TCR amplification ran roughly 20 PCR cycles using constant-region and V-primer adapter primers. Each CDR3 protein is one row after TCRdb ran MiXCR on the reads. The sample carries 64,000 or so distinct CDR3 sequences, about 25% recorded once.

This chain uses TRBV5-1 with TRBJ2-2; tentative D call: TRBD2 (7 bases). The sequencing here drew on PBMCs, taken before treatment. This receptor was taken from a male donor with rectosigmoid adenocarcinoma. This CDR3 reads CASSLTGRANTGELFF. CDR3 DNA: TGCGCCAGCAGCTTAACAGGGAGGGCGAACACCGGGGAGCTGTTTTTT.